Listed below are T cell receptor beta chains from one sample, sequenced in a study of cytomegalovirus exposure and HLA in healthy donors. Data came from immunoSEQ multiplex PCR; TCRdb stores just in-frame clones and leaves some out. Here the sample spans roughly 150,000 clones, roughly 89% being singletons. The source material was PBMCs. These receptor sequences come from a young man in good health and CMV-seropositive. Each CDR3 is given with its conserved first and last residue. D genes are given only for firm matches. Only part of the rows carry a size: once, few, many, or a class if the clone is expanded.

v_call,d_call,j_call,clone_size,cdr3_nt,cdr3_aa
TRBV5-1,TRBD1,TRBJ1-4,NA,TGCGCCAGCAGCTCAACCGGGACAGGGACTGAAAAACTGTTTTTT,CASSSTGTGTEKLFF
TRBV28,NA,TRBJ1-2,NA,TGTGCCAGCAGTTTGGGTCAGGGCCTTGGCTACACCTTC,CASSLGQGLGYTF
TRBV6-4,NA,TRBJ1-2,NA,TGTGCCAGCAGTGACTCAAGGGGTGGCTACACCTTC,CASSDSRGGYTF
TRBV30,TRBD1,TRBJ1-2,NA,TGTGCCTGGGGATTTCGAACCCGACAGGGCTATGGCTACACCTTC,CAWGFRTRQGYGYTF
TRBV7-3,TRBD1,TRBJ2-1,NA,TGTGCCAGCAGCTTAACGGACAGGGGGATTGAGCAGTTCTTC,CASSLTDRGIEQFF
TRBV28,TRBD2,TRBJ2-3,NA,TGTGCCAGCAGAGCCCAGGGACTAGCGGGAGAAGAGGGAGATACGCAGTATTTT,CASRAQGLAGEEGDTQYF
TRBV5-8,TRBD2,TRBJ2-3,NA,TGTGCCAGCAGCTTGGGGGCAAGCGGGAGGGCCACAGATACGCAGTATTTT,CASSLGASGRATDTQYF
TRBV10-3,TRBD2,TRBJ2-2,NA,TGTGCCATCAGGCCGGGACTAGCGGGGCTCGAGCTGTTTTTT,CAIRPGLAGLELFF
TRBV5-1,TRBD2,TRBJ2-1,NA,TGCGCCAGCAGCTTACCGTCCGGGGGGAACAATGAGCAGTTCTTC,CASSLPSGGNNEQFF
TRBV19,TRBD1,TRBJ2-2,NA,TGTGCCAGTAGCCGGGACAGTGGGAACACCGGGGAGCTGTTTTTT,CASSRDSGNTGELFF
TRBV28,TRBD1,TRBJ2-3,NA,TGTGCCAGCAGTTCCCAGCGGGGGACAGGGGTGCCAGATACGCAGTATTTT,CASSSQRGTGVPDTQYF
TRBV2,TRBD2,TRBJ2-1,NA,TGTGCCAGCAGTGAAAGCGGGAGAGGGTCCTACAATGAGCAGTTCTTC,CASSESGRGSYNEQFF
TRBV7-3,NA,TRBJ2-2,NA,TGTGCCAGCAGCCCCTCGCGCGGCCCGAACACCGGGGAGCTGTTTTTT,CASSPSRGPNTGELFF
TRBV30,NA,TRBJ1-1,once,TGTGCCTGGAGTGCCGGGATACTCATGAACACTGAAGCTTTCTTT,CAWSAGILMNTEAFF
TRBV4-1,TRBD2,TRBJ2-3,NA,TGCGCCAGCAGCCGAACCCCTTTGGGCGGGAGGACAGATACGCAGTATTTT,CASSRTPLGGRTDTQYF
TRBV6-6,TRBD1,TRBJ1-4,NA,TGTGCCAGCAGTTATCAGGGACAGTCAAATGAAAAACTGTTTTTT,CASSYQGQSNEKLFF
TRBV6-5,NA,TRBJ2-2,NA,TGTGCCAGCAGCCGACTTACAACCTACACCGGGGAGCTGTTTTTT,CASSRLTTYTGELFF
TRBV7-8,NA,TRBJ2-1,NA,TGTGCCAGCAGCTTAGGGGCTTTCAATGAGCAGTTCTTC,CASSLGAFNEQFF
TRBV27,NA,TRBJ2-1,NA,TGTGCCAGCAGTGGGCAGGGGACCCACAATGAGCAGTTCTTC,CASSGQGTHNEQFF
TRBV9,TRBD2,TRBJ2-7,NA,TGTGCCAGCCCCGAATTGGGACTAGCGGGAGAAGGGGAGCAGTACTTC,CASPELGLAGEGEQYF
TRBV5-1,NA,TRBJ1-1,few,TGCGCCAGCAGCTTGGACATGAACACTGAAGCTTTCTTT,CASSLDMNTEAFF
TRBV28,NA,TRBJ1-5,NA,TGTGCCAGCAGTTATTCAGGGATGGGCAATCAGCCCCAGCATTTT,CASSYSGMGNQPQHF
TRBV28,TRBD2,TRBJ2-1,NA,TGTGCCAGCACCAAGTGGCGGGAGAAGGGCAATGAGCAGTTCTTC,CASTKWREKGNEQFF
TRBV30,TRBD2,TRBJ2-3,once,TGTGCCTGGAGTGAGGGCGGGAGGGTCACAGATACGCAGTATTTT,CAWSEGGRVTDTQYF
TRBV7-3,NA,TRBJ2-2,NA,TGTGCCAGCAGCTTACAACTTTCCAACACCGGGGAGCTGTTTTTT,CASSLQLSNTGELFF
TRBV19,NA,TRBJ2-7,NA,TGTGCCAGTAGTATTTGGGGACATGGGTACGAGCAGTACTTC,CASSIWGHGYEQYF
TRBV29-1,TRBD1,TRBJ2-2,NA,TGCAGCGTTGACTGGACAGGGGGACGGACCGGGGAGCTGTTTTTT,CSVDWTGGRTGELFF
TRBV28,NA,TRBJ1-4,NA,TGTGCCAGCGTCCCCCAGGGGTGGGGGGGGCCGGACCATAATGAAAAACTGTTTTTT,CASVPQGWGGPDHNEKLFF
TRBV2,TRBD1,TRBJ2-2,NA,TGTGCCAGCAGCGTCGACAGGGCGGACGGGGAGCTGTTTTTT,CASSVDRADGELFF
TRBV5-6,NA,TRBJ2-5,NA,TGTGCCAGCAGTTTGAGAGCAGGGATAAACCAAGAGACCCAGTACTTC,CASSLRAGINQETQYF
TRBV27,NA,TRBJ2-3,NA,TGTGCCAGCAAAATCTTTCCCCTGGGGGGTAGTTCGGATACGCAGTATTTT,CASKIFPLGGSSDTQYF
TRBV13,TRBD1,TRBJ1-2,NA,TGTGCCAGCAGCTCCGGACAGGGGGCCTATGGCTACACCTTC,CASSSGQGAYGYTF
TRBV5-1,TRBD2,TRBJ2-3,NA,TGCGCCAGCAGCTTAAGCGGGAGCCCAGATACGCAGTATTTT,CASSLSGSPDTQYF
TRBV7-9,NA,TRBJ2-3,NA,TGTGCCAGCAGCCAATGGGCGTGGACTGAATTTGGAGATACGCAGTATTTT,CASSQWAWTEFGDTQYF
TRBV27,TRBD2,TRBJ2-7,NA,TGTGCCAGCAGTTTATCGGGGGGGTACGAGCAGTACTTC,CASSLSGGYEQYF
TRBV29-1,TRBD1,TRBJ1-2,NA,TGCAGCGTTGGGGCAGGGGGTGACTATGGCTACACCTTC,CSVGAGGDYGYTF
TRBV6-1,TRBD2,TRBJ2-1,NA,TGTGCCAGCAGTGCCAATAGCGGGAGAATTGATGAGCAGTTCTTC,CASSANSGRIDEQFF
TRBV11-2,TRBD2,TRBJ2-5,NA,TGTGCCAGCAGCTTCGGACTAGCGGGAGTCAGGGAGACCCAGTACTTC,CASSFGLAGVRETQYF
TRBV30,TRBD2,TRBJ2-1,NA,TGTGCCTGGAGCGACGGGCGACTAGCGGGAGTACACGAGCAGTTCTTC,CAWSDGRLAGVHEQFF
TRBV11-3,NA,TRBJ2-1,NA,TGTGCCAGCAGCTTAGATCAGGCTAGCAACGAGCAGTTCTTC,CASSLDQASNEQFF
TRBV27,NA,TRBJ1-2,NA,TGTGCCAGCAGTTTCCAGGGGAATCGCTATGGCTACACCTTC,CASSFQGNRYGYTF
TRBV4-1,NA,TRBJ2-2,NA,TGCGCCAGCAGCCAAGGGGTGTGGAGGACGACAAAGGGAACCGGGGAGCTGTTTTTT,CASSQGVWRTTKGTGELFF
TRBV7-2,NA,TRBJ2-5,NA,TGTGCCAGCAGCTTAGTGTTCGGGAGCGCGACGGAGACCCAGTACTTC,CASSLVFGSATETQYF
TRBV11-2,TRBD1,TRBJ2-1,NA,TGTGCCAGCAGCGACGGACAGGGTGTAGGCAATGAGCAGTTCTTC,CASSDGQGVGNEQFF
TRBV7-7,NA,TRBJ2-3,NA,TGTGCTAGCAGCCCGGGACTCTCGGAAGCAGATACGCAGTATTTT,CASSPGLSEADTQYF
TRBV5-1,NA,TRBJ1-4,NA,TGCGCCAGCAGCTTGGAGCGGGGCGCGAAACTGTTTTTT,CASSLERGAKLFF
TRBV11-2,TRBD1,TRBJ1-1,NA,TGTGCCAGCAGCTTAGCCCCGACAGGGCCCACTGAAGCTTTCTTT,CASSLAPTGPTEAFF
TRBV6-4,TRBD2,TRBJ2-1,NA,TGTGCCAGCAGTGAGGCGGGAGGTGGTAACAATGAGCAGTTCTTC,CASSEAGGGNNEQFF
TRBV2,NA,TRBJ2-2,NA,TGTGCCAGCAGTGAACAACAGGCGAACACCGGGGAGCTGTTTTTT,CASSEQQANTGELFF
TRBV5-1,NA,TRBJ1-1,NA,TGCGCCAGCAGTCCGGTCGGAGCGCAGGGGCAAACTGAAGCTTTCTTT,CASSPVGAQGQTEAFF
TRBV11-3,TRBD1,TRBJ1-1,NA,TGTGCCAGCAGCTTGCCCGGGACAGGAAACACTGAAGCTTTCTTT,CASSLPGTGNTEAFF
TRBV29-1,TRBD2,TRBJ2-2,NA,TGCAGCGTACGGGGACTAGCGGGAAAGGAGGACACCGGGGAGCTGTTTTTT,CSVRGLAGKEDTGELFF
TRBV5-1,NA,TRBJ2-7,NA,TGCGCCAGCAGCTTGTTCAGGGTTTGGGCGGACGAGCAGTACTTC,CASSLFRVWADEQYF